The clone carrying this T cell receptor beta chain has at least ten counts. What it recognizes is unknown. This sample stems from a study of Graves' ophthalmopathy and Graves' hyperthyroidism. Study-wide results and limits: A classifier, a 13-signature model, separated ophthalmopathy from stable hyperthyroidism with around 88% sensitivity and around 80% specificity. The blood repertoire also included most expanded thyroid clonotypes above 0.001 frequency.

Other autoimmune disease, uncontrolled infection, pregnancy and lactation led to exclusion. It was from roughly 10 ml of fresh peripheral blood that the PBMCs came. The V segment lost 3 bases and the J segment 3 bases; nucleotides outside the gene matches: 6. This CDR3 is built from 15 residues. CDR1 is MDHEN, CDR2 SYDVKM, per germline. Amplification targeted the TCR beta CDR3 regions, with RNA transcripts as the source material. The library came from an HTBI-primed first-round RT-PCR and a second-round multiplex PCR. One entry per CDR3 protein, called by TCRdb with MiXCR from the multiplex PCR reads. The table records about 480,000 distinct CDR3 sequences, approximately 15% of them present only once.

This receptor was taken from a woman between 25 and 40 years old with Graves' ophthalmopathy. This chain links TRBV28 with TRBJ2-5, with TRBD1 matching 8 bases. The sequencing sample was made of blood. The CDR3 sequence: CASSFPRTGKETQYF. The CDR3, as DNA: TGTGCCAGCAGTTTCCCGCGGACAGGGAAAGAGACCCAGTACTTC.